The rows below give T cell receptor beta chains drawn from one sample of a study of blood T cell repertoires in COVID-19. Generated by immunoSEQ multiplex PCR, the TCRdb table keeps only in-frame clones and is missing some. The sample carries roughly 260,000 clones, 70% to 90% recorded once. Sequences were obtained from peripheral blood. Receptor source: a woman aged 35 to 49 who had recovered from COVID-19. CDR3s include the opening cysteine and the closing phenylalanine or tryptophan. Each record gives: J gene, V gene, clone size, D gene, CDR3 DNA, CDR3 protein. D genes are given only for firm matches. Not all rows give a size; the values are once, few, many and, for expanded clones, a class.

j_call: TRBJ2-1
v_call: TRBV29-1
clone_size: NA
d_call: TRBD1
cdr3_nt: TGCAGTTGGGCCAGGGACAGCTACAATGAGCAGTTCTTC
cdr3_aa: CSWARDSYNEQFF

j_call: TRBJ2-1
v_call: TRBV7-9
clone_size: NA
d_call: TRBD2
cdr3_nt: TGTGCCAGCAGCACCGGCGGGGGGGCCTACAATGAGCAGTTCTTC
cdr3_aa: CASSTGGGAYNEQFF

j_call: TRBJ1-5
v_call: TRBV4-2
clone_size: many
d_call: NA
cdr3_nt: TGTGCCAGCAGCCAAGATCAAGGGGGGGGGCATAGCAATCAGCCCCAGCATTTT
cdr3_aa: CASSQDQGGGHSNQPQHF

j_call: TRBJ2-7
v_call: TRBV9
clone_size: NA
d_call: TRBD2
cdr3_nt: TGTGCCAGCAGCGTAGTGGGAGGGGACGAGCAGTACTTC
cdr3_aa: CASSVVGGDEQYF

j_call: TRBJ2-1
v_call: TRBV5-1
clone_size: once
d_call: NA
cdr3_nt: TGCGCCAGCAGCCCAGGACAGACCTACAATGAGCAGTTCTTC
cdr3_aa: CASSPGQTYNEQFF

j_call: TRBJ2-7
v_call: TRBV3-1/TRBV3-2
clone_size: NA
d_call: NA
cdr3_nt: TGTGCCAGCAGCCAAGCTCTAGCTCTGTACTTC
cdr3_aa: CASSQALALYF

j_call: TRBJ2-4
v_call: TRBV19
clone_size: NA
d_call: NA
cdr3_nt: TGTGCCAGCCAGGGGGGCGGTCGGGACATTCAGTACTTC
cdr3_aa: CASQGGGRDIQYF

j_call: TRBJ2-5
v_call: TRBV18
clone_size: once
d_call: NA
cdr3_nt: TGTGCCAGCTCACCCCTGGACTCAACGGAGACCCAGTACTTC
cdr3_aa: CASSPLDSTETQYF

j_call: TRBJ2-7
v_call: TRBV29-1
clone_size: NA
d_call: TRBD1
cdr3_nt: TGCAGCGTGAGGGTATTAAGACAGGGGGGTTACGAGCAGTACTTC
cdr3_aa: CSVRVLRQGGYEQYF

j_call: TRBJ1-5
v_call: TRBV30
clone_size: NA
d_call: NA
cdr3_nt: TGTGCCTGGAGTGGCACAGGGAATACTCAGCCCCAGCATTTT
cdr3_aa: CAWSGTGNTQPQHF

j_call: TRBJ2-3
v_call: TRBV28
clone_size: NA
d_call: TRBD2
cdr3_nt: TGTGCCAGCAGCCGGCCTGGGCGGGGGGGTTCAGATACGCAGTATTTT
cdr3_aa: CASSRPGRGGSDTQYF

j_call: TRBJ1-6
v_call: TRBV2
clone_size: NA
d_call: NA
cdr3_nt: TGTGCCAGCAGTGAAGCTTACGAAGCCGGACCCCTCCACTTT
cdr3_aa: CASSEAYEAGPLHF

j_call: TRBJ2-6
v_call: TRBV7-9
clone_size: NA
d_call: NA
cdr3_nt: TGTGCCAGCTTTGAGGCCGCTGGGGCCAACGTCCTGACTTTC
cdr3_aa: CASFEAAGANVLTF

j_call: TRBJ1-4
v_call: TRBV11-3
clone_size: NA
d_call: TRBD1
cdr3_nt: TGTGCCAGCAGCTCCACAGGGGGCCGAAGTGAAAAACTGTTTTTT
cdr3_aa: CASSSTGGRSEKLFF

j_call: TRBJ2-7
v_call: TRBV5-1
clone_size: NA
d_call: NA
cdr3_nt: TGCGCCAGCAGCTTGGATCCAGGTCCCAACGAGCAGTACTTC
cdr3_aa: CASSLDPGPNEQYF

j_call: TRBJ2-1
v_call: TRBV3-1/TRBV3-2
clone_size: NA
d_call: TRBD2
cdr3_nt: TGTGCCAGCAGCCAGGGACTAGCGGGCTACAATGAGCAGTTCTTC
cdr3_aa: CASSQGLAGYNEQFF

j_call: TRBJ2-2
v_call: TRBV29-1
clone_size: NA
d_call: TRBD1
cdr3_nt: TGCAGCGTTGAAGATCGGGACAGGGAGACCGGGGAGCTGTTTTTT
cdr3_aa: CSVEDRDRETGELFF

j_call: TRBJ1-6
v_call: TRBV7-2
clone_size: NA
d_call: TRBD1
cdr3_nt: TGTGCCAGCAGCCCACCGGGACAGGGGAATTCACCCCTCCACTTT
cdr3_aa: CASSPPGQGNSPLHF

j_call: TRBJ2-7
v_call: TRBV5-4
clone_size: once
d_call: TRBD1
cdr3_nt: TGTGCCAGCACCCTGGGGGGACAGGGGGCGCGGGAGCAGTACTTC
cdr3_aa: CASTLGGQGAREQYF

j_call: TRBJ2-7
v_call: TRBV30
clone_size: once
d_call: TRBD2
cdr3_nt: TGTGCCTGGGGGAGCGGGAGAGGCTACGAGCAGTACTTC
cdr3_aa: CAWGSGRGYEQYF

j_call: TRBJ2-5
v_call: TRBV29-1
clone_size: NA
d_call: TRBD2
cdr3_nt: TGCAGCGTTGTCGGGACTAGCGGGAACTACCAAGAGACCCAGTACTTC
cdr3_aa: CSVVGTSGNYQETQYF

j_call: TRBJ2-5
v_call: TRBV2
clone_size: NA
d_call: TRBD1
cdr3_nt: TGTGCCAGCAGTGATCCCGGGACAGGGCAAGAGACCCAGTACTTC
cdr3_aa: CASSDPGTGQETQYF

j_call: TRBJ2-5
v_call: TRBV6-2/TRBV6-3
clone_size: NA
d_call: TRBD1
cdr3_nt: TGTGCCAGCAGTTACTCGCGTCGGACAGGGGCTTCAGAGACCCAGTACTTC
cdr3_aa: CASSYSRRTGASETQYF

j_call: TRBJ1-5
v_call: TRBV19
clone_size: NA
d_call: NA
cdr3_nt: TGTGCCAGTCCGGGGGGGGTTTCAGGTCAGCCCCAGCATTTT
cdr3_aa: CASPGGVSGQPQHF

j_call: TRBJ1-4
v_call: TRBV4-3
clone_size: NA
d_call: NA
cdr3_nt: TGCGCCAGCAGTGGCAAAGGGCGGGCTCTCGGCGAAAAACTGTTTTTT
cdr3_aa: CASSGKGRALGEKLFF

j_call: TRBJ2-7
v_call: TRBV7-8
clone_size: NA
d_call: TRBD2
cdr3_nt: TGTGCCAGCAGCTTCACCCCGGGAGGGGCCTACGAGCAGTACTTC
cdr3_aa: CASSFTPGGAYEQYF

j_call: TRBJ1-5
v_call: TRBV27
clone_size: NA
d_call: NA
cdr3_nt: TGTGCCAGCAGTTTGGGGAGAAATCAGCCCCAGCATTTT
cdr3_aa: CASSLGRNQPQHF

j_call: TRBJ2-7
v_call: TRBV27
clone_size: NA
d_call: TRBD2
cdr3_nt: TGTGCCAGCAGTTTGTTACTAGCGGGAGGACCCTACGAGCAGTACTTC
cdr3_aa: CASSLLLAGGPYEQYF

j_call: TRBJ2-7
v_call: TRBV28
clone_size: once
d_call: TRBD2
cdr3_nt: TGTGCCAGCAGTTTACGGGGGGGTTCCTACGAGCAGTACTTC
cdr3_aa: CASSLRGGSYEQYF

j_call: TRBJ2-1
v_call: TRBV27
clone_size: NA
d_call: TRBD2
cdr3_nt: TGTGCCAGCAGTTCCCTAGCGGGGCGCAATGAGCAGTTCTTC
cdr3_aa: CASSSLAGRNEQFF

j_call: TRBJ1-2
v_call: TRBV6-5
clone_size: once
d_call: TRBD1
cdr3_nt: TGTGCCAGCAGCCTCACAGGGGGCGCGGGATATGGCTACACCTTC
cdr3_aa: CASSLTGGAGYGYTF

j_call: TRBJ1-2
v_call: TRBV19
clone_size: NA
d_call: NA
cdr3_nt: TGTGCCAGCAGAACCTGGGAGGGCTACACCTTC
cdr3_aa: CASRTWEGYTF

j_call: TRBJ1-1
v_call: TRBV30
clone_size: NA
d_call: TRBD1
cdr3_nt: TGTGCCTGGGGTTTCGACAGGGGCCCTATGAACACTGAAGCTTTCTTT
cdr3_aa: CAWGFDRGPMNTEAFF

j_call: TRBJ2-7
v_call: TRBV21-1
clone_size: NA
d_call: NA
cdr3_nt: TGTGCCAGCAGCAAAAGATCGATTACTAGCGGGAGCACCCACGAGCAGTACTTC
cdr3_aa: CASSKRSITSGSTHEQYF

j_call: TRBJ2-1
v_call: TRBV28
clone_size: NA
d_call: TRBD1
cdr3_nt: TGTGCCAGCACCAACCTCGACAGGGCCGTCTCCGGTGAGCAGTTCTTC
cdr3_aa: CASTNLDRAVSGEQFF

j_call: TRBJ1-4
v_call: TRBV28
clone_size: NA
d_call: NA
cdr3_nt: TGTGCCAGCGGCATCCTCAGACTCACAACTAATGAAAAACTGTTTTTT
cdr3_aa: CASGILRLTTNEKLFF

j_call: TRBJ1-2
v_call: TRBV3-1/TRBV3-2
clone_size: NA
d_call: TRBD1
cdr3_nt: TGTGCCAGCAGCCCACCTGGACAGGGTTCGATCTATGGCTACACCTTC
cdr3_aa: CASSPPGQGSIYGYTF

j_call: TRBJ2-1
v_call: TRBV6-5
clone_size: NA
d_call: NA
cdr3_nt: TGTGCCAGCAGTTACGCGGGGATAACTAGGTTCAATGAGCAGTTCTTC
cdr3_aa: CASSYAGITRFNEQFF

j_call: TRBJ2-2
v_call: TRBV6-6
clone_size: NA
d_call: TRBD2
cdr3_nt: TGTGCCAGCAGTCCGGGACGGAGGACTAGCGGGAGGGGCGGGGAGCTGTTTTTT
cdr3_aa: CASSPGRRTSGRGGELFF

j_call: TRBJ1-2
v_call: TRBV30
clone_size: NA
d_call: TRBD1
cdr3_nt: TGTGCCTGGAGTTATGGGACAGCTCAAGTCGGCTACACCTTC
cdr3_aa: CAWSYGTAQVGYTF

j_call: TRBJ2-3
v_call: TRBV5-1
clone_size: NA
d_call: NA
cdr3_nt: TGCGCCAGCAGCTTGCAGCAGGGGAAAGATACGCAGTATTTT
cdr3_aa: CASSLQQGKDTQYF

j_call: TRBJ2-7
v_call: TRBV7-8
clone_size: NA
d_call: TRBD1
cdr3_nt: TGTGCCAGCAGCCCGACCCGACAGGGCTCCTACGAGCAGTACTTC
cdr3_aa: CASSPTRQGSYEQYF

j_call: TRBJ2-7
v_call: TRBV11-2
clone_size: NA
d_call: NA
cdr3_nt: TGTGCCAGCAGCTTAGAGGGGTCAGGGTACCAAATCGACGAGCAGTACTTC
cdr3_aa: CASSLEGSGYQIDEQYF

j_call: TRBJ1-2
v_call: TRBV6-5
clone_size: NA
d_call: TRBD1
cdr3_nt: TGTGCCAGCAGCAGGACAGGGGTTGACTATGGCTACACCTTC
cdr3_aa: CASSRTGVDYGYTF

j_call: TRBJ2-5
v_call: TRBV11-3
clone_size: NA
d_call: NA
cdr3_nt: TGTGCCAGCAGCCCGGGAGCGGAGGAGACCCAGTACTTC
cdr3_aa: CASSPGAEETQYF

j_call: TRBJ2-2
v_call: TRBV6-6
clone_size: few
d_call: NA
cdr3_nt: TGTGCCAGCAGTTATGGCAGGTCAGACGGGGAGCTGTTTTTT
cdr3_aa: CASSYGRSDGELFF

j_call: TRBJ2-7
v_call: TRBV7-2
clone_size: NA
d_call: TRBD2
cdr3_nt: TGTGCCAGCAGCCCAAAGACTAGCGGGACCTCCTCCTACGAGCAGTACTTC
cdr3_aa: CASSPKTSGTSSYEQYF

j_call: TRBJ1-3
v_call: TRBV10-1
clone_size: NA
d_call: TRBD1
cdr3_nt: TGCGCCAGCCCCGGGACAGAAAACACCATATATTTT
cdr3_aa: CASPGTENTIYF

j_call: TRBJ2-2
v_call: TRBV27
clone_size: NA
d_call: NA
cdr3_nt: TGTGCCAGCAGTTCCAGGGAGGTCGGGGAGCTGTTTTTT
cdr3_aa: CASSSREVGELFF

j_call: TRBJ2-5
v_call: TRBV25-1
clone_size: NA
d_call: TRBD2
cdr3_nt: TGTGCCAGCAGTGAATATAATCGGATTAGCGGGGGGATTACGACCCAGTACTTC
cdr3_aa: CASSEYNRISGGITTQYF

j_call: TRBJ2-4
v_call: TRBV3-1/TRBV3-2
clone_size: NA
d_call: NA
cdr3_nt: TGTGCCAGCAGTGCGAACGCGGCCAAAAACATTCAGTACTTC
cdr3_aa: CASSANAAKNIQYF

j_call: TRBJ2-5
v_call: TRBV15
clone_size: NA
d_call: NA
cdr3_nt: TGTGCCACCAGCAGGGACAGTGGCGCCCAGTACTTC
cdr3_aa: CATSRDSGAQYF